These T cell receptor beta chains were read from a single sample in a study of monozygotic twins with inflammatory bowel disease. With the 5' RACE reads reprocessed, TCRdb shows one record per CDR3 protein and no DNA. Its table lists some 150,000 distinct CDR3 sequences. The sequencing sample was made of blood. These receptors came from a human donor with ulcerative colitis or Crohn's disease, or a healthy co-twin of an affected twin (not recorded which). Both conserved end residues are part of each CDR3.

J gene: TRBJ2-1
V gene: TRBV20-1
CDR3 protein: CSARATGNHEQFF

J gene: TRBJ1-1
V gene: TRBV7-2
CDR3 protein: CASSLRRMNTEAFF

J gene: TRBJ2-7
V gene: TRBV6-5
CDR3 protein: CASSPSDRGLYEQYF

J gene: TRBJ2-2
V gene: TRBV11-2
CDR3 protein: CASSLDSGSADTGELFF

J gene: TRBJ1-5
V gene: TRBV21-1
CDR3 protein: CASSKIDRALGNQPQHF

J gene: TRBJ2-7
V gene: TRBV9
CDR3 protein: CASSLKEGYEQYF

J gene: TRBJ1-6
V gene: TRBV27
CDR3 protein: CASSPRPDYNSPLHF

J gene: TRBJ1-5
V gene: TRBV10-2
CDR3 protein: CASSFEGKWQPQHF

J gene: TRBJ2-5
V gene: TRBV29-1
CDR3 protein: CSVEDLGRVAQETQYF

J gene: TRBJ1-2
V gene: TRBV27
CDR3 protein: CASKRGQGRGYTF

J gene: TRBJ2-5
V gene: TRBV12-3/TRBV12-4
CDR3 protein: CASSLIGSGQETQYF

J gene: TRBJ1-6
V gene: TRBV5-4
CDR3 protein: CASSYKNSDVSPLHF

J gene: TRBJ2-3
V gene: TRBV4-2
CDR3 protein: CASSQEDRATDTQYF

J gene: TRBJ1-5
V gene: TRBV7-2
CDR3 protein: CASSLDLTDQPQHF

J gene: TRBJ2-2
V gene: TRBV5-5
CDR3 protein: CASSLGLPSGELFF

J gene: TRBJ2-1
V gene: TRBV24-1
CDR3 protein: CATGGDLSYNEQFF

J gene: TRBJ2-2
V gene: TRBV29-1
CDR3 protein: CSVVRSNGELFF

J gene: TRBJ2-1
V gene: TRBV27
CDR3 protein: CASSSYGTGGSYNEQFF

J gene: TRBJ2-5
V gene: TRBV5-1
CDR3 protein: CASTPWTGRQETQYF

J gene: TRBJ2-3
V gene: TRBV2
CDR3 protein: CASSELEAFSDTQYF

J gene: TRBJ2-2
V gene: TRBV20-1
CDR3 protein: CSARASGTTNTGELFF

J gene: TRBJ1-1
V gene: TRBV18
CDR3 protein: CASSPGGNTEAFF

J gene: TRBJ2-7
V gene: TRBV20-1
CDR3 protein: CSARLRTISYEQYF

J gene: TRBJ2-5
V gene: TRBV5-1
CDR3 protein: CASSLWETQYF

J gene: TRBJ2-1
V gene: TRBV14
CDR3 protein: CASSQEERGVFTEQFF

J gene: TRBJ2-2
V gene: TRBV11-1
CDR3 protein: CASSPGGGATRGLFF

J gene: TRBJ2-7
V gene: TRBV15
CDR3 protein: CATSRDRVLDSFYEQYF

J gene: TRBJ2-7
V gene: TRBV5-1
CDR3 protein: CASSFASAAYEQYF

J gene: TRBJ2-1
V gene: TRBV6-4
CDR3 protein: CASSDFLRGEQFF

J gene: TRBJ1-1
V gene: TRBV12-3/TRBV12-4
CDR3 protein: CASSTGRGNTEAFF

J gene: TRBJ2-1
V gene: TRBV6-1
CDR3 protein: CASIPGTSGYNEQFF

J gene: TRBJ2-7
V gene: TRBV14
CDR3 protein: CASSQDRPQGAYEQYF

J gene: TRBJ1-5
V gene: TRBV20-1
CDR3 protein: CSARLGREDQPQHF

J gene: TRBJ1-1
V gene: TRBV12-3/TRBV12-4
CDR3 protein: CASSLRGQAFF

J gene: TRBJ2-1
V gene: TRBV29-1
CDR3 protein: CSVQREFNEQFF

J gene: TRBJ2-1
V gene: TRBV19
CDR3 protein: CASSITPTAHNEQFF

J gene: TRBJ2-7
V gene: TRBV11-2
CDR3 protein: CASSSIPVYEQYF

J gene: TRBJ2-7
V gene: TRBV29-1
CDR3 protein: CSVQRGQGEQYF

J gene: TRBJ2-6
V gene: TRBV6-2/TRBV6-3
CDR3 protein: CASSYSLDSSGANVLTF

J gene: TRBJ2-1
V gene: TRBV2
CDR3 protein: CAIIGTSGRTYNEQFF